These T cell receptor beta chains were read from a single sample in a study of OX40 agonist ivuxolimab in advanced cancers. Sequencing used immunoSEQ multiplex PCR; TCRdb keeps in-frame clones, though not all of them. Of over 150,000 clones listed, approximately 94% are singletons. Sequencing was performed on CD4+ or CD8+ T cells sorted from blood, taken in a trial of the OX40 agonist ivuxolimab. The source of these receptors is an adult with an advanced solid tumor such as melanoma, head and neck, liver or kidney cancer. CDR3s include the opening cysteine and the closing phenylalanine or tryptophan. The order of the fields is V gene, D gene, J gene, clone size, CDR3 protein, CDR3 DNA. A D gene is named only where the DNA matches it firmly. Some rows have no size entry. The others give once, few or many, or a class for an expanded clone.

TRBV5-5,-,TRBJ1-5,once,CASSSGQISNQPQHF,TGTGCCAGCAGCTCCGGACAGATTAGCAATCAGCCCCAGCATTTT
TRBV28,-,TRBJ2-3,-,CASSLVAASQGGTYF,TGTGCCAGCAGTTTGGTCGCGGCCTCACAGGGAGGAACGTATTTT
TRBV5-1,-,TRBJ2-2,-,CASSLGRVDTGELFF,TGCGCCAGCAGCTTGGGCAGGGTGGACACCGGGGAGCTGTTTTTT
TRBV7-2,TRBD1,TRBJ2-7,-,CASRRTGTGTYEQYF,TGTGCCAGCAGGAGAACCGGGACAGGGACCTACGAGCAGTACTTC
TRBV9,-,TRBJ2-3,-,CASSVGSSRSDTQYF,TGTGCCAGCAGCGTAGGATCTAGCAGGTCAGATACGCAGTATTTT
TRBV6-5,-,TRBJ1-1,-,CASSHGGGGTEAFF,TGTGCCAGCAGCCACGGAGGAGGGGGCACTGAAGCTTTCTTT
TRBV7-9,-,TRBJ2-3,once,CASSPRADTQYF,TGTGCCAGCAGCCCCCGGGCAGATACGCAGTATTTT
TRBV5-6,-,TRBJ1-3,-,CASSLDSTSGNTIYF,TGTGCCAGCAGCTTGGACAGTACCTCTGGAAACACCATATATTTT
TRBV11-2,-,TRBJ2-5,-,CASSFGIQETQYF,TGTGCCAGCAGCTTCGGGATCCAAGAGACCCAGTACTTC
TRBV27,TRBD1,TRBJ1-2,-,CASRRGTGGNGYTF,TGTGCCAGCAGACGGGGGACAGGGGGCAATGGCTACACCTTC
TRBV30,TRBD1,TRBJ1-5,once,CAWTPGQGNQPQHF,TGTGCCTGGACCCCGGGACAGGGTAATCAGCCCCAGCATTTT
TRBV7-9,TRBD2,TRBJ2-5,once,CASSLGLARRQWLETQYF,TGTGCCAGCAGCTTGGGACTAGCTCGTCGGCAATGGCTAGAGACCCAGTACTTC
TRBV7-2,-,TRBJ2-3,-,CASSPPRPSYTQYF,TGTGCCAGCAGCCCCCCCAGGCCGTCCTATACGCAGTATTTT
TRBV11-2,TRBD2,TRBJ2-1,-,CASSSSGDYNEQFF,TGTGCCAGCAGCTCTAGCGGGGACTACAATGAGCAGTTCTTC
TRBV7-8,-,TRBJ1-1,-,CASSLVSGRANTEAFF,TGTGCCAGCAGCTTAGTTTCGGGCAGGGCGAACACTGAAGCTTTCTTT
TRBV6-5,TRBD1,TRBJ1-5,-,CASSQTGLGVQPQHF,TGTGCCAGCAGCCAGACAGGGCTTGGAGTTCAGCCCCAGCATTTT
TRBV27,TRBD1,TRBJ2-7,once,CASRYDRGTYEQYF,TGTGCCAGCAGATATGACAGGGGGACCTACGAGCAGTACTTC
TRBV7-2,TRBD1,TRBJ1-3,-,CASSTRLRQGGNTIYF,TGTGCCAGCAGCACCCGCCTTCGACAGGGCGGAAACACCATATATTTT
TRBV4-3,TRBD2,TRBJ2-3,-,CASARGLAGSTDTQYF,TGCGCCAGCGCGCGTGGACTAGCGGGGAGCACAGATACGCAGTATTTT
TRBV18,-,TRBJ1-2,-,CASSPRDKNYGYTF,TGTGCCAGCTCCCCTCGGGACAAGAACTATGGCTACACCTTC
TRBV5-1,-,TRBJ2-3,-,CASSFPGEDTQYF,TGCGCCAGCAGCTTTCCAGGGGAAGATACGCAGTATTTT
TRBV28,-,TRBJ2-7,-,CATLPGRRGNEQYF,TGTGCCACCCTGCCGGGACGGCGAGGTAACGAGCAGTACTTC
TRBV2,-,TRBJ1-4,-,CASSEGTLRRTNEKLFF,TGTGCCAGCAGTGAAGGCACTCTAAGAAGGACTAATGAAAAACTGTTTTTT
TRBV27,TRBD1,TRBJ2-5,-,CASSPDRGTKTQYF,TGTGCCAGCAGTCCGGACAGGGGGACAAAGACCCAGTACTTC
TRBV30,-,TRBJ1-3,-,CASSGTLTLGLRNTIYF,TGTGCCTCGTCCGGGACTCTAACCCTGGGCCTTCGAAACACCATATATTTT
TRBV7-2,-,TRBJ2-1,-,CASSPSKTGYNEQFF,TGTGCCAGCAGCCCCAGCAAAACAGGGTACAATGAGCAGTTCTTC
TRBV7-2,TRBD2,TRBJ2-1,-,CASSLSGTSGNEQFF,TGTGCCAGCAGCTTGTCCGGGACTAGCGGCAATGAGCAGTTCTTC
TRBV5-1,-,TRBJ2-3,-,CASSRGTENTQYF,TGCGCCAGCAGCCGGGGGACAGAAAATACGCAGTATTTT
TRBV6-5,TRBD1,TRBJ2-7,-,CASSYSDRSYEQYF,TGTGCCAGCAGTTACTCGGACAGGAGCTACGAGCAGTACTTC
TRBV7-2,-,TRBJ2-7,-,CASSREPDYEQYF,TGTGCCAGCAGCCGGGAACCTGACTACGAGCAGTACTTC
TRBV11-2,-,TRBJ2-3,-,CASSLDRGTASTDTQYF,TGTGCCAGCAGCTTGGACCGCGGGACGGCCAGCACAGATACGCAGTATTTT
TRBV18,-,TRBJ1-6,-,CASSPRQAGDNSPLHF,TGTGCCAGCTCACCACGTCAAGCAGGGGATAATTCACCCCTCCACTTT
TRBV9,-,TRBJ1-5,-,CASSVGSESSSNQPQHF,TGTGCCAGCAGCGTAGGTTCGGAGTCCAGTAGCAATCAGCCCCAGCATTTT
TRBV19,-,TRBJ2-1,-,CALGGKAYNEQFF,TGTGCCCTGGGCGGGAAGGCCTACAATGAGCAGTTCTTC
TRBV28,-,TRBJ1-5,-,CASSLGARVRNQPQHF,TGTGCCAGCAGTTTAGGAGCCCGGGTGCGCAATCAGCCCCAGCATTTT
TRBV4-1,TRBD1,TRBJ1-2,-,CASSREQGPNYGYTF,TGCGCCAGCAGCCGGGAACAGGGGCCTAACTATGGCTACACCTTC
TRBV19,-,TRBJ2-2,-,CASSTNGGELFF,TGTGCCAGTAGTACCAACGGGGGGGAGCTGTTTTTT
TRBV5-1,TRBD2,TRBJ2-3,-,CASSSIAGGRTDTQYF,TGCGCCAGCAGCTCTATAGCGGGGGGACGCACAGATACGCAGTATTTT
TRBV6-5,-,TRBJ1-4,-,CASSPRILEKLFF,TGTGCCAGCAGTCCCCGGATCCTTGAAAAACTGTTTTTT
TRBV28,-,TRBJ2-7,-,CASSLRAYEQYF,TGTGCCAGCAGTCTGCGGGCCTACGAGCAGTACTTC
TRBV11-2,-,TRBJ2-1,-,CASSLRGDPAGDEQFF,TGTGCCAGCAGCCTGCGGGGCGACCCAGCAGGCGATGAGCAGTTCTTC
TRBV29-1,TRBD1,TRBJ1-1,-,CSTRAFRPGGYMNTEAFF,TGCAGCACCAGGGCCTTCCGTCCAGGGGGCTACATGAACACTGAAGCTTTCTTT
TRBV5-1,-,TRBJ1-2,-,CASSLGWDTANYGYTF,TGCGCCAGCAGCTTGGGATGGGACACAGCTAACTATGGCTACACCTTC
TRBV7-2,-,TRBJ1-2,-,CASSLVHRSGGYYGYTF,TGTGCCAGCAGCTTAGTTCATCGGTCCGGGGGTTACTATGGCTACACCTTC
TRBV5-1,-,TRBJ2-2,-,CASSLGLDTGELFF,TGCGCCAGCAGCTTGGGCCTAGACACCGGGGAGCTGTTTTTT
TRBV11-3,TRBD2,TRBJ2-1,-,CASSLRSGTRDEQFF,TGTGCCAGCAGCCTCAGATCCGGGACTAGGGACGAGCAGTTCTTC
TRBV4-3,-,TRBJ2-5,-,CASSPRGRLVGGETQYF,TGCGCCAGCAGCCCAAGAGGGAGGCTAGTGGGTGGGGAGACCCAGTACTTC
TRBV2,TRBD1,TRBJ2-1,-,CASRAKGQPGEDEQFF,TGTGCCAGCAGGGCGAAGGGACAGCCCGGAGAGGATGAGCAGTTCTTC
TRBV7-3,-,TRBJ2-6,-,CASSFQISGANVLTF,TGTGCCAGCAGCTTCCAGATCTCTGGGGCCAACGTCCTGACTTTC
TRBV28,-,TRBJ2-6,-,CASTGLLSGANVLTF,TGTGCCAGCACAGGACTACTCTCTGGGGCCAACGTCCTGACTTTC
TRBV28,TRBD1,TRBJ2-7,once,CASSGTVYEQYF,TGTGCCAGCAGTGGGACAGTATACGAGCAGTACTTC
TRBV18,-,TRBJ1-1,-,CASSPQQDSNTEAFF,TGTGCCAGCTCACCACAACAGGATTCGAACACTGAAGCTTTCTTT